This T cell receptor (beta chain) came from a study of blood T cell repertoires in COVID-19. Study-wide context: T cells, B-cell-depleted T cells, or PBMCs supplied cDNA or gDNA.

Sequenced by immunoSEQ multiplex PCR; TCRdb stores in-frame clones only, minus some. The sample yields a few hundred thousand clones, approximately 85% seen once. The CDR3 has 15 residues. Germline V gene lookup returns CDR1 MNHEY and CDR2 SVGEGT. V was cut by 2 bases and J by 6 bases, with 14 bases left in between. This sequence joins TRBV6-2 or TRBV6-3 and TRBJ1-5; the D gene is possibly TRBD1 (5 bases). The sequence came from a woman in her twenties or thirties with acute or convalescent COVID-19. Sequencing was performed on peripheral blood. The CDR3 region is CASSYDAGRGQPQHF. DNA of the CDR3: TGTGCCAGCAGTTACGACGCAGGGAGGGGTCAGCCCCAGCATTTT.